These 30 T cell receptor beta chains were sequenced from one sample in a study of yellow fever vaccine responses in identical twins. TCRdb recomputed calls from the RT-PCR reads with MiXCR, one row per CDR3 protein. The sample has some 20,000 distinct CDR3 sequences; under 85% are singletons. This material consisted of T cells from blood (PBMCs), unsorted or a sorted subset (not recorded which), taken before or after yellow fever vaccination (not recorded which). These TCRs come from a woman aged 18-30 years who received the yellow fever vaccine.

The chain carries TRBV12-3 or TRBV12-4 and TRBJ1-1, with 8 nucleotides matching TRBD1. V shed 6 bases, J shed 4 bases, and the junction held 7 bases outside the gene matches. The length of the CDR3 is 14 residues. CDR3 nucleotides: TGTGCCAGCAGGGAGGACAGGGTGACCACTGAAGCTTTCTTT. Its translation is CASREDRVTTEAFF.

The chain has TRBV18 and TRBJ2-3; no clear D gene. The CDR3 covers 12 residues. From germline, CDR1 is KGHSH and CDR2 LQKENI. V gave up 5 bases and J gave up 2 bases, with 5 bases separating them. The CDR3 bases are TGTGCCAGCTCAAGTCCCACAGATACGCAGTATTTT. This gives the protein CASSSPTDTQYF. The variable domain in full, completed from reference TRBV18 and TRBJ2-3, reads NAGVMQNPRHLVRRRGQEARLRCSPMKGHSHVYWYRQLPEEGLKFMVYLQKENIIDESGMPKERFSAEFPKEGPSILRIQQVVRGDSAAYFCASSSPTDTQYFGPGTRLTVL.

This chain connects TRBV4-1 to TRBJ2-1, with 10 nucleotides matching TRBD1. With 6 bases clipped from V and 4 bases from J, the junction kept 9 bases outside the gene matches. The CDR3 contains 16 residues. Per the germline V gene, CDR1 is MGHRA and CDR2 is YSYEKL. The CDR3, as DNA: TGCGCCAGCAGTCCTGCCGGGACAGGGGCATACAATGAGCAGTTCTTC. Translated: CASSPAGTGAYNEQFF.

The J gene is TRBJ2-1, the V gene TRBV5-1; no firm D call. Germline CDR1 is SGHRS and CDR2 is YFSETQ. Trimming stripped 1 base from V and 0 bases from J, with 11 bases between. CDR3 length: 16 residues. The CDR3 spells CASSLTGSSSYNEQFF. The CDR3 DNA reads TGCGCCAGCAGCTTGACTGGATCGAGCTCCTACAATGAGCAGTTCTTC.

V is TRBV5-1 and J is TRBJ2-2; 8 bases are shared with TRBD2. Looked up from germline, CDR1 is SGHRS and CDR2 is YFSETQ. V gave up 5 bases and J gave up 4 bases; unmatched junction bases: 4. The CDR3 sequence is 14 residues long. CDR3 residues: CASRPTSGTGELFF. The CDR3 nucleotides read TGCGCCAGCAGACCCACTAGCGGCACCGGGGAGCTGTTTTTT.

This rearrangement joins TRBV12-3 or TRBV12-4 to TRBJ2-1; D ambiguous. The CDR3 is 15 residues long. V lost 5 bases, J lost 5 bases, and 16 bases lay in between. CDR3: CASSIRVWADNEQFF. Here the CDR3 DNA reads TGTGCCAGCAGTATAAGAGTATGGGCGGACAATGAGCAGTTCTTC.

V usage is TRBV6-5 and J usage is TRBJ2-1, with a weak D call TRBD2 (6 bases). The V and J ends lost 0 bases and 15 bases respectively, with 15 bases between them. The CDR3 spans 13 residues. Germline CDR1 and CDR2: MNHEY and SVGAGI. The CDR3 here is CASSYSWSEGRFF. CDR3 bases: TGTGCCAGCAGTTACTCGTGGTCGGAGGGTCGGTTCTTC.

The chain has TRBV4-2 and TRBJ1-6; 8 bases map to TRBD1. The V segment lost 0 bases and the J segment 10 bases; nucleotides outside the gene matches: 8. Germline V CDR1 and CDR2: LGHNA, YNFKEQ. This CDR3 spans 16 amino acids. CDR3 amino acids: CASSQDLTGVTSPLHF. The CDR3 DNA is TGTGCCAGCAGCCAAGATCTGACAGGGGTTACCTCACCCCTCCACTTT.

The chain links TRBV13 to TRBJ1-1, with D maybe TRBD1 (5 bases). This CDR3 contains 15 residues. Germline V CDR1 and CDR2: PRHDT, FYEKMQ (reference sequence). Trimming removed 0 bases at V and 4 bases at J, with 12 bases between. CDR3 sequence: CASSLGRGASTEAFF. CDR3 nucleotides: TGTGCCAGCAGCTTAGGTCGTGGGGCGAGCACTGAAGCTTTCTTT.

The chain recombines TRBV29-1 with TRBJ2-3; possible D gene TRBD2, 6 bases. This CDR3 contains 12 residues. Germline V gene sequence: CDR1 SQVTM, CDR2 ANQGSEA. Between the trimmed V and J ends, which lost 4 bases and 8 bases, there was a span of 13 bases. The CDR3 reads CSVVPSAATQYF. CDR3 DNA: TGCAGCGTTGTACCTAGCGCGGCTACGCAGTATTTT.

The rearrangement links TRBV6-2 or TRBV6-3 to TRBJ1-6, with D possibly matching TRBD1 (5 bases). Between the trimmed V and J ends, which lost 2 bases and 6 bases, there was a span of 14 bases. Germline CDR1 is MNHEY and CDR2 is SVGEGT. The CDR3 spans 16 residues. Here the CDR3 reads CASSYTNRKANSPLHF. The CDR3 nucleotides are TGTGCCAGCAGTTACACGAACAGGAAAGCTAATTCACCCCTCCACTTT.

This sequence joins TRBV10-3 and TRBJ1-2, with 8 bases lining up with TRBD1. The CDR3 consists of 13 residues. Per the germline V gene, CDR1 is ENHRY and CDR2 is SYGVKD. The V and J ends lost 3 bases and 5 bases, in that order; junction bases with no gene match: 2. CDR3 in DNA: TGTGCCATCAGTGATGACAGGGGATATGGCTACACCTTC. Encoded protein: CAISDDRGYGYTF.

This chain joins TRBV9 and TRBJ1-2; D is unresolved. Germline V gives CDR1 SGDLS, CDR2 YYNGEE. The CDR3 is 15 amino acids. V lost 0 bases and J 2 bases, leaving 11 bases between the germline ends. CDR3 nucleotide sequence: TGTGCCAGCAGCGTAGCTAATGATGTCAACTATGGCTACACCTTC. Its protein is CASSVANDVNYGYTF.

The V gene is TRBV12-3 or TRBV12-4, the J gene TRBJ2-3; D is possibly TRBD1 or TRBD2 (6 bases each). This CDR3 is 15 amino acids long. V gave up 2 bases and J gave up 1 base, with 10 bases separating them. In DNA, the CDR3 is TGTGCCAGCAGTTTAAAGGGGGGCCGCACAGATACGCAGTATTTT. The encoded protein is CASSLKGGRTDTQYF.

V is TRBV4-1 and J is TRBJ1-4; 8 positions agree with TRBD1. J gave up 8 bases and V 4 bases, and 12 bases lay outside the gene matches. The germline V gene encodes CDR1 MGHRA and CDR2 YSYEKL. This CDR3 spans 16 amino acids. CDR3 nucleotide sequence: TGCGCCAGCAGCCGAGGGACAGGAGTTCGAGCGGAAAAACTGTTTTTT. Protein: CASSRGTGVRAEKLFF.

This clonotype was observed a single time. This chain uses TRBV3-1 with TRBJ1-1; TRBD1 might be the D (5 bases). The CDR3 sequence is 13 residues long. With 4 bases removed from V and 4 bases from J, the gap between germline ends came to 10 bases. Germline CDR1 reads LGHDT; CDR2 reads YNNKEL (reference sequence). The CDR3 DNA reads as TGTGCCAGCAGCCCCGGGGGAATCACTGAAGCTTTCTTT. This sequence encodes CASSPGGITEAFF.

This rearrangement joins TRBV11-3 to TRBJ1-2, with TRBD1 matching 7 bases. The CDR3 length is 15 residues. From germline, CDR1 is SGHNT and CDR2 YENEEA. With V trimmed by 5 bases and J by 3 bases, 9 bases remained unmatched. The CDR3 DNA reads TGTGCCAGCAGCGGGCGGGGGGACAGCGACTATGGCTACACCTTC. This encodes CASSGRGDSDYGYTF.

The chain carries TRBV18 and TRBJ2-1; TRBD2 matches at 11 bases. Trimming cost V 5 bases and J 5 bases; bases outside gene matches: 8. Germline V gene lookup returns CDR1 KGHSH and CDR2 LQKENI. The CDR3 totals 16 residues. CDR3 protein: CASSGAGTSGNNEQFF. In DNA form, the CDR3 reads TGTGCCAGCTCAGGGGCCGGGACTAGCGGTAACAATGAGCAGTTCTTC.

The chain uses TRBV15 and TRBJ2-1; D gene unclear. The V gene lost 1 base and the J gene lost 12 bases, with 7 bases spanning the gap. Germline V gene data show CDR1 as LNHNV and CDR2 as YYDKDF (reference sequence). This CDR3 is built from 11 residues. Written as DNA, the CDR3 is TGTGCCACCAGCAGAGTTGCGGTGCAGTTCTTC. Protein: CATSRVAVQFF.

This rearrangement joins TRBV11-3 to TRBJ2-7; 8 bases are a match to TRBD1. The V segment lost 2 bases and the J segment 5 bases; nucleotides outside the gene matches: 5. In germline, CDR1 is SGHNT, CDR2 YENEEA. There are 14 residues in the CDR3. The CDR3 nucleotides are TGTGCCAGCAGCTTAAGGACAGGGTGGGACGAGCAGTACTTC. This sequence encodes CASSLRTGWDEQYF. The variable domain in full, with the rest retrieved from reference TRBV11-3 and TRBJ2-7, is EAGVVQSPRYKIIEKKQPVAFWCNPISGHNTLYWYLQNLGQGPELLIRYENEEAVDDSQLPKDRFSAERLKGVDSTLKIQPAELGDSAVYLCASSLRTGWDEQYFGPGTRLTVT.

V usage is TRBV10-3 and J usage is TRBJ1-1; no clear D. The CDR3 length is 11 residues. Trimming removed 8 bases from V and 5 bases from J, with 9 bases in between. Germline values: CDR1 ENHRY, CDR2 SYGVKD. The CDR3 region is CAISGGTEAFF. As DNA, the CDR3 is TGTGCCATCTCAGGTGGGACTGAAGCTTTCTTT.

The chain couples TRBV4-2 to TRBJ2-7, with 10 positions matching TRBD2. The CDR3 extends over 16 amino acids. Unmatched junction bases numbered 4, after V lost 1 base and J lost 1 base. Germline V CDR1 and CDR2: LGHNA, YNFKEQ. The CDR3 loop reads CASSQGLAGESYEQYF. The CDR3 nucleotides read TGTGCCAGCAGCCAAGGGCTAGCGGGAGAGTCCTACGAGCAGTACTTC.

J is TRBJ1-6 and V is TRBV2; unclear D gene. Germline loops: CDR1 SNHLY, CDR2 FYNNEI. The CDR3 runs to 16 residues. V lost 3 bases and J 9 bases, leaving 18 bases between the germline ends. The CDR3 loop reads CASSDIFAANSSPLHF. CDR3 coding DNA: TGTGCCAGCAGTGATATTTTTGCTGCTAATTCTTCACCCCTCCACTTT.

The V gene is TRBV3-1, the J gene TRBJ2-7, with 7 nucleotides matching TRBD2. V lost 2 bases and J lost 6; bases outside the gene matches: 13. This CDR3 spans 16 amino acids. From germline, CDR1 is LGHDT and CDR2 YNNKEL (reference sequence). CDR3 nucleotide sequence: TGTGCCAGCAGCCAAAAAAGTGGACTAGTTTCAGCCGAGCAGTACTTC. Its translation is CASSQKSGLVSAEQYF.

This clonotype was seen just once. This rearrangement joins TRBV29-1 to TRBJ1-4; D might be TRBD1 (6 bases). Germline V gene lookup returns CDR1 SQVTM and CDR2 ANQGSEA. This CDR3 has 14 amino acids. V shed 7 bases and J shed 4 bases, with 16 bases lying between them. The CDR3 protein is CSAKQGSVNEKLFF. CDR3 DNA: TGCAGCGCAAAACAGGGTTCCGTTAATGAAAAACTGTTTTTT.

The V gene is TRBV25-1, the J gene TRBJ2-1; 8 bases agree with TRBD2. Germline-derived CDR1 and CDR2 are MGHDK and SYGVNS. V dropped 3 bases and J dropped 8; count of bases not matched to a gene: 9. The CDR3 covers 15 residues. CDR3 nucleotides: TGTGCCAGCAGTGATGCGGGAGGAGTGTTTGATGAGCAGTTCTTC. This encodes CASSDAGGVFDEQFF.

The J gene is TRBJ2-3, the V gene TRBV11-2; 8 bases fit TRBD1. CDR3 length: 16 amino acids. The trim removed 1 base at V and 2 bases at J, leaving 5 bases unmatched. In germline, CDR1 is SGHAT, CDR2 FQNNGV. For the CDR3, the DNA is TGTGCCAGCAGCTTAGGTCGGGACAGGTTCACAGATACGCAGTATTTT. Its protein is CASSLGRDRFTDTQYF.

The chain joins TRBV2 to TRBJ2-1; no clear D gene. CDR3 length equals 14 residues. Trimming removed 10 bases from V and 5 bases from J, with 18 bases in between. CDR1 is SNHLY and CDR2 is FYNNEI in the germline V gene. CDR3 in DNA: TGTGCCACCATCCTACAGCGTTCCAACAATGAGCAGTTCTTC. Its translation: CATILQRSNNEQFF.

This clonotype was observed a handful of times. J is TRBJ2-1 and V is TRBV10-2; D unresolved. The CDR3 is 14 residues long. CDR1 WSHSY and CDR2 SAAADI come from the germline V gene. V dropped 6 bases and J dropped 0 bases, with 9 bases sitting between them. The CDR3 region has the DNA TGCGCCAGCAGACCCTCGGGCTCCTACAATGAGCAGTTCTTC. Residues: CASRPSGSYNEQFF.

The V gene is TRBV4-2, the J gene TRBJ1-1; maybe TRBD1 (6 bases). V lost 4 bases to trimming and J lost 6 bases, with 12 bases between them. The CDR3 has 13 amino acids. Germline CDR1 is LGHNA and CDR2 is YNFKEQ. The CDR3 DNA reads TGTGCCAGCAGCCCGATAGGGGGTGCTGAAGCTTTCTTT. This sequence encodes CASSPIGGAEAFF.